Presented here are 18 T cell receptor beta chains from one specimen sequenced in a study of blood T cell repertoires in COVID-19 (dated by TCRdb to between 2020 and 2021). The library was prepared using the immunoSEQ multiplex PCR assay. TCRdb obtained this table from immuneACCESS and retained in-frame rearrangements with V and J assigned. These tables miss some clones; where compared with another copy, unresolved V genes account for less than half of the shortfall, and the remainder is unexplained. This sample holds around 300,000 clones; 70% to 90% were observed only once. The ten largest make up 1% of the sample. The specimen sequenced was PBMCs or T cells enriched from blood (not recorded which). These receptors came from a woman aged 30 to 39 who had recovered from COVID-19.

The V and J genes are TRBV29-1 and TRBJ1-5; D is ambiguous. Trimming stripped 4 bases from V and 10 bases from J, with 17 bases between. Per germline, CDR1 SQVTM and CDR2 ANQGSEA. This CDR3 has 13 residues. The CDR3 sequence: CSVGSGDNGPQHF. The CDR3 bases are TGCAGCGTTGGGTCCGGTGACAACGGTCCCCAGCATTTT.

The chain couples TRBV28 to TRBJ2-5; 9 bases match TRBD1. Germline V gene sequence: CDR1 MDHEN, CDR2 SYDVKM. There are 14 residues in the CDR3. V was pared by 5 bases and J by 5 bases, with 6 bases of the junction left unmatched. The CDR3: CASSRYRGRETQYF. For the CDR3, the DNA is TGTGCCAGCAGTAGGTACAGGGGGCGGGAGACCCAGTACTTC.

The chain carries TRBV6-5 and TRBJ1-1; TRBD1 matches at 8 bases. With V trimmed by 10 bases and J by 6 bases, 10 bases remained unmatched. Germline CDR1 is MNHEY and CDR2 is SVGAGI. CDR3 size: 13 residues. CDR3 loop: CATKKGQEAEAFF. The CDR3 DNA follows: TGTGCCACCAAGAAGGGACAGGAGGCTGAAGCTTTCTTT.

This sequence joins TRBV27 and TRBJ1-2, with TRBD1 matching 8 bases. Per the germline V gene, CDR1 is MNHEY and CDR2 is SMNVEV (reference sequence). V lost 2 bases and J lost 6; bases outside the gene matches: 14. This CDR3 is built from 17 residues. The DNA for the CDR3 is TGTGCCAGCAGTTTAGGGTTCGATGCAGGGGGCGTTGATGGCTACACCTTC. It codes for CASSLGFDAGGVDGYTF.

The chain employs TRBV3-1 (or the pseudogene TRBV3-2) and TRBJ2-1; 8 nucleotides line up with TRBD1. Germline-derived CDR1 and CDR2 are LGHDT and YNNKEL (reference sequence). The V and J ends lost 3 bases and 3 bases, in that order; junction bases with no gene match: 1. The CDR3 spans 14 residues. This chain's CDR3 is CASSQDRVYNEQFF. DNA for the CDR3: TGTGCCAGCAGCCAGGACAGGGTCTACAATGAGCAGTTCTTC.

The J gene is TRBJ1-2, the V gene TRBV4-3, with 11 bases identical to TRBD1. Losses at the gene ends were 6 bases for V and 2 bases for J; bases not matched to a gene: 11. The CDR3 has 17 amino acids. Germline CDR1 is LGHNA and CDR2 is YSLEER. The CDR3 coding sequence is TGCGCCAGCAGTGGGACAGGGGGAATTGGAATGAACTATGGCTACACCTTC. As protein: CASSGTGGIGMNYGYTF.

The chain couples TRBV29-1 to TRBJ1-1; 7 positions agree with TRBD1. CDR1 SQVTM and CDR2 ANQGSEA come from the germline V gene. The ends lost 4 bases at V and 7 bases at J; junction bases unmatched: 9. The CDR3 has 13 residues. As DNA, the CDR3 is TGCAGCGTTGGGCGCGACAGGGACAGTGAAGCTTTCTTT. Encoded protein: CSVGRDRDSEAFF.

The J gene is TRBJ1-4, the V gene TRBV7-9; D is uncertain. This CDR3 comprises 13 residues. V was clipped by 5 bases and J by 8 bases, with 12 bases between them. Germline V lookup: CDR1 SEHNR, CDR2 FQNEAQ (reference sequence). The CDR3 spells CASSHRDEEKLFF. CDR3 sequence (DNA): TGTGCCAGCAGCCACAGAGATGAGGAAAAACTGTTTTTT.

The gene calls are TRBV2 and TRBJ1-5; 7 bases agree with TRBD1. J was trimmed by 3 bases and V by 5 bases; bases with no gene match: 13. The CDR3 is made up of 17 amino acids. Looked up from germline, CDR1 is SNHLY and CDR2 is FYNNEI. The CDR3 DNA reads TGTGCCAGCAGTTACTATTTCGGACAGGTCTACAATCAGCCCCAGCATTTT. It specifies CASSYYFGQVYNQPQHF.

The CDR3 is CASSVRGGRELGQLFF. The DNA of the CDR3 is TGTGCCAGCAGCGTGCGCGGGGGGCGAGAACTAGGGCAGCTGTTTTTT. V usage is TRBV9 and J usage is TRBJ2-2, with TRBD2 matching 8 bases. Unmatched junction bases numbered 15, after V lost 2 bases and J lost 12 bases. Per the germline V gene, CDR1 is SGDLS and CDR2 is YYNGEE. This CDR3 has 16 amino acids.

This sequence joins TRBV2 and TRBJ2-3; 7 nucleotides line up with TRBD2. The V gene's germline CDR1 is SNHLY and CDR2 FYNNEI. This CDR3 spans 17 amino acids. V shed 3 bases and J 0 bases; nucleotides not matched to a gene: 9. The CDR3 region has the DNA TGTGCCAGCAGTGATGGTAGGCTAGCGGACAGCACAGATACGCAGTATTTT. This translates into CASSDGRLADSTDTQYF. Drawing the rest from reference TRBV2 and TRBJ2-3, the complete variable domain is EPEVTQTPSHQVTQMGQEVILRCVPISNHLYFYWYRQILGQKVEFLVSFYNNEISEKSEIFDDQFSVERPDGSNFTLKIRSTKLEDSAMYFCASSDGRLADSTDTQYFGPGTRLTVL.

J is TRBJ2-1 and V is TRBV5-1; TRBD2 matches at 13 bases. Germline CDR1 and CDR2: SGHRS and YFSETQ. The V gene end was trimmed by 4 bases and the J gene end by 3 bases; junction bases not matched to a gene: 1. The CDR3 sequence is 15 residues long. The CDR3 region has the DNA TGCGCCAGCAGCACTAGCGGGAGGGACTACAATGAGCAGTTCTTC. Its protein product is CASSTSGRDYNEQFF.

This clone was observed once. This chain connects TRBV2 to TRBJ2-1; D is perhaps TRBD2 (5 bases). The germline V and J ends were trimmed by 8 bases and 10 bases, with 12 bases remaining between them. The CDR3 is 11 residues long. CDR1 and CDR2 from the germline V gene are SNHLY and FYNNEI. The CDR3 region is CASPALGEQFF. The CDR3 nucleotides read TGTGCCAGCCCGGCACTAGGCGAGCAGTTCTTC.

This chain joins TRBV4-1 and TRBJ2-7; 8 nucleotides agree with TRBD1. The CDR3 contains 15 residues. The V gene end was trimmed by 4 bases and the J gene end by 2 bases; junction bases not matched to a gene: 7. The germline gives CDR1 MGHRA, CDR2 YSYEKL. The CDR3 sequence: CASSPQDRVTYEQYF. CDR3 nucleotides: TGCGCCAGCAGCCCGCAGGACAGGGTCACCTACGAGCAGTACTTC.

The chain uses TRBV10-3 and TRBJ1-3; possibly TRBD1 for D (6 bases). V dropped 11 bases and J dropped 0 bases, with 20 bases sitting between them. There are 16 residues in the CDR3. The V gene's germline CDR1 is ENHRY and CDR2 SYGVKD. The CDR3 sequence is CAATPLGGGSGNTIYF. The CDR3 DNA is TGTGCCGCCACCCCTTTAGGGGGGGGCTCTGGAAACACCATATATTTT.

V and J are TRBV18 and TRBJ2-2, with TRBD1 matching over 8 bases. The V segment lost 4 bases and the J segment 0 bases; nucleotides outside the gene matches: 4. The CDR3 has 16 residues. Germline CDR1 reads KGHSH; CDR2 reads LQKENI. DNA for the CDR3: TGTGCCAGCTCACTTAAGACAGGGGCGAACACCGGGGAGCTGTTTTTT. Translated: CASSLKTGANTGELFF. The complete variable domain, with remaining parts taken from reference TRBV18 and TRBJ2-2, reads NAGVMQNPRHLVRRRGQEARLRCSPMKGHSHVYWYRQLPEEGLKFMVYLQKENIIDESGMPKERFSAEFPKEGPSILRIQQVVRGDSAAYFCASSLKTGANTGELFFGEGSRLTVL.

The V and J genes are TRBV28 and TRBJ1-4, with 8 bases identical to TRBD1. The CDR3 runs to 15 residues. Germline V lookup: CDR1 MDHEN, CDR2 SYDVKM. V lost 10 bases to trimming and J lost 7 bases; unmatched junction nucleotides: 14. The CDR3 DNA follows: TGTGCCATCCCGTCCGGGGGCAGGGGGCCTGAAAAACTGTTTTTT. Translating it yields CAIPSGGRGPEKLFF.

This sequence joins TRBV19 and TRBJ2-5, with 7 bases identical to TRBD1. Germline trimming cut 5 bases from V and 4 bases from J; bases unmatched to any gene: 10. The CDR3 sequence is 15 residues long. Germline V gene lookup returns CDR1 LNHDA and CDR2 SQIVND (reference sequence). The CDR3 region is CASSRIDRDGETQYF. The CDR3 DNA reads TGTGCCAGTAGTCGGATCGACAGGGACGGAGAGACCCAGTACTTC.